The following is a TCR beta chain sequence with its context. This sample was taken from a study of blood T cell repertoires in COVID-19. Overall study: From the United States, Italy and Spain came samples of acute and convalescent COVID-19. T cells, B-cell-depleted T cells, or PBMCs provided the cDNA or gDNA that served as material.

In the original processing: Estimation of nucleated cell counts relied on the amplification of reference gene primers. Produced via immunoSEQ multiplex PCR; TCRdb's table is partial and in-frame only. The V and J calls and clone size are taken from that table; D and trimming were inferred from the DNA. The sample carries a few hundred thousand clones, 86% recorded once. J lost 5 bases, V lost 3 bases, and 6 bases had no gene match. The CDR3 is 16 amino acids. Germline assignment: CDR1 MNHNS and CDR2 SASEGT. The chain recombines TRBV6-1 with TRBJ2-5; 13 positions agree with TRBD2. The sequencing sample was made of peripheral blood. The receptor was isolated from a man between 60 and 75 years old with acute or convalescent COVID-19. The CDR3 sequence: CASSEWGLAGQETQYF. CDR3 DNA: TGTGCCAGCAGTGAGTGGGGACTAGCGGGACAGGAGACCCAGTACTTC.